This T cell receptor beta chain originates from a study of cytotoxic CD8 clonotypes in ibrutinib-treated CLL (dated by TCRdb to about 2021). Background on the whole study: The cohort was composed of under 12 relapsed/refractory and fewer than 16 treatment-naive patients; IGHV unmutated status was identified in approximately 17 patients. Samples averaged roughly 260,000 productive templates and just under 95,000 productive rearrangements. Of the 90 or so participants in the trial, about 25 had longitudinal samples available. Samples at response were collected after a median of about twelve months of treatment, with a range of about 6 to 40 months. All remission and progressive disease samples were collected while patients were still receiving ibrutinib. Cryopreserved peripheral blood mononuclear cells were collected before treatment, at response, and at either disease progression or sustained remission. Partial responses were observed in 24 patients and complete responses in 2; after a median follow-up of roughly 62 months, remission was maintained in roughly 14 patients and progression was observed in around twelve.

The time point label for this specimen denotes: approximately 2 years on ibrutinib. For TCR beta library preparation, around 2.1 micrograms of genomic DNA were extracted from the cryopreserved PBMCs. High-throughput TCR beta sequencing was performed on longitudinal blood samples from CLL patients receiving ibrutinib monotherapy. Patients were enrolled in a phase 2 open-label single-center ibrutinib monotherapy trial. On a MiSeq, deep resolution sequencing aimed for a depth between 1 in 1 million and 1 in 200,000 T cells, with each clonotype covered about 9.9x on average. The immunoSEQ hsTCRB Kit was used to generate the TCR beta libraries. Under the source paper's analysis protocol: ImmunoSEQ Data Assistant and ImmunoSEQ Analyzer were used for data analysis, and V, D and J genes were assigned according to IMGT definitions. Clonality, which ranges from 0 to 1, was calculated by subtracting the normalized Shannon entropy of productive rearrangement frequencies from one. Only overrepresented clonotypes making up at least 0.05% of the repertoire of each patient were included in the public clonotype analysis. Repertoires from approximately 13 age-matched healthy donors in immuneACCESS were used as clonality controls. The table was pulled from immuneACCESS by TCRdb, which kept in-frame rearrangements only. Such tables lose some clones; where checked, under half of the loss comes from unresolved V genes, and the rest has no known cause. Clonal size and the V and J genes are those of that table, whereas D and trimming came from the DNA. Recorded for this sample are approximately 200,000 clones; approximately 72% of them occurred a single time. Of the sample, roughly 13% falls within the top ten clones.

Worth noting for this clone: There is no known antigen for this receptor. Within one base of it there is no much larger clone, and no base qualities were kept.

What the work shows at the level of the full study, not this receptor alone: Clonality rose at ibrutinib response, remained stable during sustained remission, and dropped back toward baseline at progression. Baseline clonality was found to be higher than that of age-matched healthy donors and was strongly correlated with circulating CD8+ T-cell counts. Lymph node repertoires were not examined, and the timing of sampling was not matched between patients in sustained remission and those whose disease progressed. Public clonotypes were rare and either contracted or stayed stable during treatment, and the rise in clonality at ibrutinib response reflected the expansion of private clonotypes.

The clonotype comes from a human donor with chronic lymphocytic leukemia. The starting material was PBMCs, obtained after 24 months of ibrutinib treatment.

The CDR3 reads CASGSLWLGSNQPQHF. At the DNA level, the sequence is TGTGCTAGTGGTTCCCTCTGGCTGGGAAGCAATCAGCCCCAGCATTTT. The chain is made from TRBV12-5 and TRBJ1-5, with no confidently assigned D gene. V loses 4 bases, J loses 1 base, and the germline ends lie 14 bases apart. Reading the germline V gene gives CDR1 LGHNT and CDR2 FRNRAP. There are 16 amino acids in the CDR3, from cysteine to phenylalanine inclusive. Solely the CDR3 DNA is kept, with 48 bases framed from the first base.